Here is one TCR beta chain with its context. These data originate in a study of blood T cell repertoires in COVID-19. Study-level information: The United States, Italy and Spain supplied acute and convalescent COVID-19 samples. Nucleic acid was either cDNA or gDNA, and it came from T cells, B-cell-depleted T cells, or PBMCs.

Trimming took off 1 base at V and 6 bases at J, with 13 bases between the two ends. CDR3 length: 14 amino acids. In germline, CDR1 is LGHNA, CDR2 YNFKEQ. Clones were read by immunoSEQ multiplex PCR, and TCRdb kept only the in-frame ones, dropping some. The sample carries hundreds of thousands of clones, around 86% recorded once. V is TRBV4-2 and J is TRBJ2-7, with TRBD1 as a possible D gene (5 bases). The TCR comes from a man aged 55 to 70 with acute or convalescent COVID-19. Sequenced: peripheral blood. Here the CDR3 reads CASSQAGADREQYF. Here the CDR3 DNA reads TGTGCCAGCAGCCAAGCTGGGGCTGATCGCGAGCAGTACTTC.